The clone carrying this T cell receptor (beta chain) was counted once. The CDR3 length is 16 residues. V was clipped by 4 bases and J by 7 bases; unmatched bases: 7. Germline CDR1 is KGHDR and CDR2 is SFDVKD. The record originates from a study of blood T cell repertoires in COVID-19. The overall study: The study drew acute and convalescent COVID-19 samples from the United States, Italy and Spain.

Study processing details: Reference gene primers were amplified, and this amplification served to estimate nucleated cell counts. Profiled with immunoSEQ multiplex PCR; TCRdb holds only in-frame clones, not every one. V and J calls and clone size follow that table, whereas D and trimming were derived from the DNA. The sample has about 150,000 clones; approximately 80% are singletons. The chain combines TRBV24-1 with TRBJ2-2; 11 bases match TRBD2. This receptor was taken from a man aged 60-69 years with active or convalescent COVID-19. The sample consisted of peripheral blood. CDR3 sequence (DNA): TGTGCCACCAGTGAACCCGGACTAGCGGGCCGCGGGGAGCTGTTTTTT. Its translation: CATSEPGLAGRGELFF.